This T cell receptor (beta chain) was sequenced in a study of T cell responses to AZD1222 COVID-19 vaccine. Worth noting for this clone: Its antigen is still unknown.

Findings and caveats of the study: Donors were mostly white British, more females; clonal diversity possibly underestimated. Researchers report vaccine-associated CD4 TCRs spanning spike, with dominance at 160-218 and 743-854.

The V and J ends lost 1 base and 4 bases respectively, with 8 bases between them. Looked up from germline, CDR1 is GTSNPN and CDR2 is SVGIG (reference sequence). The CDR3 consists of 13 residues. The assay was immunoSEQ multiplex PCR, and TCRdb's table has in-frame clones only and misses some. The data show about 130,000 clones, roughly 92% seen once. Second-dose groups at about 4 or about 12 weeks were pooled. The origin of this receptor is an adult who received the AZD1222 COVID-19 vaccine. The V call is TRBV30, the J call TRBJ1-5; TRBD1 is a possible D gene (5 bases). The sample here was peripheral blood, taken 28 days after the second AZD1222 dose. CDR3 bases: TGTGCCTGGAGTGGAGACAGTAATCAGCCCCAGCATTTT. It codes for CAWSGDSNQPQHF.